Listed below are T cell receptor beta chains from one sample, sequenced in a study of blood T cell repertoires in COVID-19. Assay: immunoSEQ multiplex PCR; the TCRdb copy retains only in-frame clones and omits some. The sample holds approximately 240,000 clones; 70% to 85% are singletons and the top ten take 4.5% to 6%. The specimen was peripheral blood. The receptors originated from a woman of 80 years or more with active or convalescent COVID-19. Both conserved end residues are part of each CDR3. D genes are given only for firm matches. Rows may omit the clone size; those that give it use once, few, many or a size class.

V gene	J gene	D gene	clone size	CDR3 protein	CDR3 DNA
TRBV11-2	TRBJ2-2	.	.	CASSSTGVGELFF	TGTGCCAGCAGCTCGACAGGAGTCGGGGAGCTGTTTTTT
TRBV7-2	TRBJ1-5	.	.	CASSPEVYSNQPQHF	TGTGCCAGCAGTCCTGAGGTATATAGCAATCAGCCCCAGCATTTT
TRBV2	TRBJ2-2	TRBD2	.	CASRGGRANTGELFF	TGTGCCAGCCGGGGCGGGAGGGCCAACACCGGGGAGCTGTTTTTT
TRBV19	TRBJ1-2	.	.	CASSPTTASYGYTF	TGTGCCAGTAGTCCGACGACAGCGTCCTATGGCTACACCTTC
TRBV28	TRBJ1-5	TRBD1	once	CASSPWTGGNSNQPQHF	TGTGCCAGCAGTCCCTGGACAGGGGGAAATAGCAATCAGCCCCAGCATTTT
TRBV5-4	TRBJ2-2	TRBD2	.	CASSSSSGSAGELFF	TGTGCCAGCAGCTCTAGTAGCGGGAGTGCCGGGGAGCTGTTTTTT
TRBV11-2	TRBJ1-3	.	.	CASSSPRETGNTIYF	TGTGCCAGCAGCTCCCCCCGGGAAACTGGAAACACCATATATTTT
TRBV21-1	TRBJ2-7	.	.	CASSKKGPKAAAVYEQYF	TGTGCCAGCAGCAAAAAAGGCCCCAAGGCAGCGGCAGTCTACGAGCAGTACTTC
TRBV5-1	TRBJ1-2	TRBD1	.	CASSLTGGAQYGYTF	TGCGCCAGCAGTTTGACAGGGGGCGCGCAATATGGCTACACCTTC
TRBV28	TRBJ1-1	.	few	CASIGGYTEAFF	TGTGCCAGCATCGGGGGGTACACTGAAGCTTTCTTT
TRBV6-1	TRBJ1-2	.	.	CASSEDFWAPKGYTF	TGTGCCAGCAGTGAAGACTTCTGGGCCCCGAAAGGCTACACCTTC
TRBV6-4	TRBJ2-3	TRBD1	.	CASSYHRDRESLQYF	TGTGCCAGCAGCTATCATAGGGACAGGGAGAGTCTTCAGTATTTT
TRBV4-1	TRBJ2-5	TRBD1	.	CASSQDLDRAQETQYF	TGCGCCAGCAGCCAAGATCTCGACAGGGCCCAAGAGACCCAGTACTTC
TRBV7-8	TRBJ2-2	TRBD2	.	CASSSLAGGNTGELFF	TGTGCCAGCAGCTCATTAGCGGGGGGGAACACCGGGGAGCTGTTTTTT
TRBV19	TRBJ1-5	TRBD1	.	CASSDGTGGLQPQHF	TGTGCCAGTAGTGACGGGACAGGGGGCCTTCAGCCCCAGCATTTT
TRBV28	TRBJ1-6	.	.	CASSLLYSYNSPLHF	TGTGCCAGCAGTTTATTGTACAGCTATAATTCACCCCTCCACTTT
TRBV6-6	TRBJ2-1	TRBD2	.	CASSTPPGTSTEQFF	TGTGCCAGCAGTACCCCCCCCGGGACTAGTACCGAGCAGTTCTTC
TRBV19	TRBJ1-1	.	.	CASSIRAGRGRELNTEAFF	TGTGCCAGTAGTATAAGGGCTGGGAGGGGTCGGGAGCTGAACACTGAAGCTTTCTTT